Sequencing of this T cell receptor beta chain was carried out in a study of blood T cell repertoires in COVID-19. Background on the study: Donors in the United States, Italy and Spain gave samples during acute or convalescent COVID-19. T cells, B-cell-depleted T cells, or PBMCs supplied cDNA or gDNA.

Per the original methods: Estimation of nucleated cell counts was performed using reference gene primer amplification. The method was immunoSEQ multiplex PCR; TCRdb's version includes in-frame clones alone and lacks a portion of them. V and J calls and clone size are given by that table; D and trimming were obtained from the DNA. The sample carries tens of thousands of clones, about 91% recorded once. Germline CDR1 and CDR2: ENHRY and SYGVKD. The CDR3 sequence is 13 residues long. The V gene end was trimmed by 6 bases and the J gene end by 5 bases; junction bases not matched to a gene: 5. This clone was recorded once.

This receptor was obtained from a man in his 70s with active or convalescent COVID-19. Sequenced input: peripheral blood. This rearrangement joins TRBV10-3 to TRBJ2-5, with 8 bases aligning to TRBD2. CDR3 in DNA: TGTGCCATCAGCGGGACTAGGGGGGAGACCCAGTACTTC. Translated, it gives CAISGTRGETQYF.